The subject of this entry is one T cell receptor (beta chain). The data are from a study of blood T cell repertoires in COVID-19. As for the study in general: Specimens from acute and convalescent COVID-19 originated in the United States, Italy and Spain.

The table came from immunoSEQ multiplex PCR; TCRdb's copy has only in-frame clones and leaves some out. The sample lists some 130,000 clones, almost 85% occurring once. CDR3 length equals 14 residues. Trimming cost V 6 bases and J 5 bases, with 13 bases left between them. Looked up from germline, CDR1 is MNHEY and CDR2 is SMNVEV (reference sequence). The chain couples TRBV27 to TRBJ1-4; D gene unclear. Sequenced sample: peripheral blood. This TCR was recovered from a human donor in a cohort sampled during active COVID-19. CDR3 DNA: TGTGCCAGCAGCCCGTGGGCAGAGAATGAAAAACTGTTTTTT. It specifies CASSPWAENEKLFF.